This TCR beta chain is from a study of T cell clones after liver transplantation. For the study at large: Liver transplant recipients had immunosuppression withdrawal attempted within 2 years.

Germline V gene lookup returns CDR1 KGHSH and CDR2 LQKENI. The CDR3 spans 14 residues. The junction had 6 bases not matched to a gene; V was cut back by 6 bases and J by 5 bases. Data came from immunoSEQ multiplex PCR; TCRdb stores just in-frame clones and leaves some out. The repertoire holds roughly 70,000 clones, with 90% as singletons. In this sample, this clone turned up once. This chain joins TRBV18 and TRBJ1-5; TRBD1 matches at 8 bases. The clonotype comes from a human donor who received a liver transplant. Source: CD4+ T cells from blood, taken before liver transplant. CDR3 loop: CASSPTGGDQPQHF. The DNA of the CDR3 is TGTGCCAGCTCCCCCACAGGGGGGGATCAGCCCCAGCATTTT.